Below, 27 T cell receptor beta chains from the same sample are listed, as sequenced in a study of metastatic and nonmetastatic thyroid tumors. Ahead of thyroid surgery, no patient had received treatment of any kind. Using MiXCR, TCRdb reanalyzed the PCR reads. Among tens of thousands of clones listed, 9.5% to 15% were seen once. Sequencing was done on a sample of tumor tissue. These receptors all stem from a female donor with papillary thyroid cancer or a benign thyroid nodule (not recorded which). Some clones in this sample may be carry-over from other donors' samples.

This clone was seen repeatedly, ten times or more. For the CDR3, the DNA is TGTGCCAGCAGTGCACTAGCGGGAGGGCCGGATGAGCAGTTCTTC. This translates into CASSALAGGPDEQFF. The chain employs TRBV6-4 and TRBJ2-1; TRBD2 matches at 13 bases. The junction had 5 bases not matched to a gene; V was cut back by 4 bases and J by 8 bases. CDR1 is MRHNA, CDR2 SNTAGT, per germline. CDR3 length equals 15 residues.

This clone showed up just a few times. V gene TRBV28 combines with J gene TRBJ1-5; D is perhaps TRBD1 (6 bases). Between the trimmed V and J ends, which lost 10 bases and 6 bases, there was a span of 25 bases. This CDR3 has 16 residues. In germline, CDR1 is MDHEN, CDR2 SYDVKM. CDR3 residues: CAINPHDAGVVQPQHF. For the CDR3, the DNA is TGTGCCATTAACCCTCATGACGCAGGGGTAGTTCAGCCCCAGCATTTT.

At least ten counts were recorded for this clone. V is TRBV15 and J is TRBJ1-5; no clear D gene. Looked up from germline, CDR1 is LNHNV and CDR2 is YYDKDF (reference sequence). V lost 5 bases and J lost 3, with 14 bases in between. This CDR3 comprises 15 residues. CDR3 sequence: CATSLNSGNNQPQHF. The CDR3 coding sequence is TGTGCCACCAGCTTAAACTCAGGAAACAATCAGCCCCAGCATTTT.

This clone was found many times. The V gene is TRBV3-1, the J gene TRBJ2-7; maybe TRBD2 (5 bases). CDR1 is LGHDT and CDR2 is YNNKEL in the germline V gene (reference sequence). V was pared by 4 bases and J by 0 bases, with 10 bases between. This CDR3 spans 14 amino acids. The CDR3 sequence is CASSLGGPSYEQYF. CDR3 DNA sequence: TGTGCCAGCAGCCTAGGAGGACCCTCCTACGAGCAGTACTTC.

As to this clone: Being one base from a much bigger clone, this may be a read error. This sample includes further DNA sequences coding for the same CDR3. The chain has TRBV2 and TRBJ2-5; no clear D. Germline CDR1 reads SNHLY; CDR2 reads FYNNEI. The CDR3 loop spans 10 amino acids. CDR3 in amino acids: CASQQETQYF. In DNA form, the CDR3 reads TGTGCCAGCCAGCAAGAGACTCAGTACTTC. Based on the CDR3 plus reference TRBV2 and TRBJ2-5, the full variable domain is EPEVTQTPSHQVTQMGQEVILRCVPISNHLYFYWYRQILGQKVEFLVSFYNNEISEKSEIFDDQFSVERPDGSNFTLKIRSTKLEDSAMYFCASQQETQYFGPGTRLLVL.

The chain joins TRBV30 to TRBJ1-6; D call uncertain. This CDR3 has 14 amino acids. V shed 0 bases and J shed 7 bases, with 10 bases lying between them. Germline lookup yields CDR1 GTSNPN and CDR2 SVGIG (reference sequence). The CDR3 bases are TGTGCCTGGAGTGTTGCAGGAGTCAATTCACCCCTCCACTTT. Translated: CAWSVAGVNSPLHF.

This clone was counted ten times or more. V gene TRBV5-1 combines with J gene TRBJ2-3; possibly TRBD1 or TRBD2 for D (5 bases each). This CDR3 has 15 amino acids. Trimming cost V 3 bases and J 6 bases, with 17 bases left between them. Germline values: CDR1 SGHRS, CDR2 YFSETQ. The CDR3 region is CASSSMGTTGDTQYF. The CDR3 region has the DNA TGCGCCAGCAGCTCAATGGGGACGACTGGGGATACGCAGTATTTT.

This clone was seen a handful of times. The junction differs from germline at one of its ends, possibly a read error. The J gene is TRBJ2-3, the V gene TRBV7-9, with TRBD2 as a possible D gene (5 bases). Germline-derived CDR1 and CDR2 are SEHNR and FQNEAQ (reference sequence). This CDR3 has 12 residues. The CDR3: CAISCGTDTQYF. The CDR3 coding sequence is TGTGCCATCAGCTGCGGGACAGATACGCAGTATTTT.

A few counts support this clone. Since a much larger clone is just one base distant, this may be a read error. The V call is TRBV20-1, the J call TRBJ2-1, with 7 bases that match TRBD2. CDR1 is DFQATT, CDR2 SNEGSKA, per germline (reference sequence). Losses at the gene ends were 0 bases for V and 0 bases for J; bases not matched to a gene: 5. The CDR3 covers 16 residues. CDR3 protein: CSAREASGTSYNEQFF. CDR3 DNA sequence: TGCAGTGCTAGAGAAGCAAGCGGGACCTCCTACAATGAGCAGTTCTTC.

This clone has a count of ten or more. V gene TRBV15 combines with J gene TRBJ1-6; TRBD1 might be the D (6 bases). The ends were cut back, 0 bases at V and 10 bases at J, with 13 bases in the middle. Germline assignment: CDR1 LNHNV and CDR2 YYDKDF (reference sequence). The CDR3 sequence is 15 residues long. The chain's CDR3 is CATSRDPTGGSPLHF. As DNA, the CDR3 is TGTGCCACCAGCAGAGATCCGACAGGAGGATCACCCCTCCACTTT.

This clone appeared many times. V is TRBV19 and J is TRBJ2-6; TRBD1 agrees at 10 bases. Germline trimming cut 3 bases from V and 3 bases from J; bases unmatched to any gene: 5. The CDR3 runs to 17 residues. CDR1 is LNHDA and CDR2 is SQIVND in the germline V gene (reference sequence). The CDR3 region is CASSMWTGGIGANVLTF. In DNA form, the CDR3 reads TGTGCCAGTAGTATGTGGACAGGGGGTATTGGGGCCAACGTCCTGACTTTC.

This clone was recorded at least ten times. CDR3 in DNA: TGCGCCAGCAGCCACAGGGACAGGGAAGGCACTGAAGCTTTCTTT. It translates to CASSHRDREGTEAFF. The chain has TRBV4-1 and TRBJ1-1; 9 positions agree with TRBD1. Trimming removed 3 bases from V and 4 bases from J; junction bases left unmatched: 6. The CDR3 is 15 residues long. Germline lookup yields CDR1 MGHRA and CDR2 YSYEKL.

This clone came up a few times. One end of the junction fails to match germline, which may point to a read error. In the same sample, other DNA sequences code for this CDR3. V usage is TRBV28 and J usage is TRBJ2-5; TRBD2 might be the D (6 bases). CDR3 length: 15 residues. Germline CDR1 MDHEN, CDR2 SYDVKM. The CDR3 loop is CVSSTHGTLQETQYF. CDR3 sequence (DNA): TGTGTCAGCAGTACCCACGGGACTCTACAAGAGACCCAGTACTTC.

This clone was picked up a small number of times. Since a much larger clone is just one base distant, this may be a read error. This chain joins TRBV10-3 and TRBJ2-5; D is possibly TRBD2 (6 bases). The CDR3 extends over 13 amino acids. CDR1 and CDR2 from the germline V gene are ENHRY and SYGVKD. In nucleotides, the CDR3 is TGTGCCATCAGGGGGGACTCAAAAGATACCCAGTACTTC. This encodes CAIRGDSKDTQYF.

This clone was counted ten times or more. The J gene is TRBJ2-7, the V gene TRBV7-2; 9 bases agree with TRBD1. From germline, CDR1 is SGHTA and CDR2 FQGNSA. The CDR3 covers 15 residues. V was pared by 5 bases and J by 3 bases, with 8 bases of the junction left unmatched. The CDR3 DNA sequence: TGTGCCAGCAGCCTATCCGGGACAGGGAACTACGAGCAGTACTTC. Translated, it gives CASSLSGTGNYEQYF.

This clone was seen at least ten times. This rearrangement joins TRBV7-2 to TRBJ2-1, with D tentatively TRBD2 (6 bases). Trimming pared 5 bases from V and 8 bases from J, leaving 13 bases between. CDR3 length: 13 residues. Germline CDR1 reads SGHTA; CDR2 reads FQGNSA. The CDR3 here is CASSPRWDYEQFF. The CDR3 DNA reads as TGTGCCAGCAGCCCCAGATGGGACTATGAGCAGTTCTTC.

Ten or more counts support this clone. The CDR3 here is CASSWREYSGPYNEQFF. CDR3 DNA: TGTGCCAGCAGTTGGCGCGAATATAGCGGCCCATACAATGAGCAGTTCTTC. J is TRBJ2-1 and V is TRBV6-6; weak D call: TRBD2 (6 bases). This CDR3 comprises 17 residues. V gave up 4 bases and J gave up 4 bases, with 20 bases separating them. Germline-derived CDR1 and CDR2 are MNHNY and SVGAGI (reference sequence).

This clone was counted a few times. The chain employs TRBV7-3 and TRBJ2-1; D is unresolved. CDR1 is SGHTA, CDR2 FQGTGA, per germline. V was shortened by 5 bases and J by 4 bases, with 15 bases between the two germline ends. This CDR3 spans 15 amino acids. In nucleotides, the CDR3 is TGTGCCAGCAGCCCCCAGGCCGTCGGGTACAATGAGCAGTTCTTC. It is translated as CASSPQAVGYNEQFF.

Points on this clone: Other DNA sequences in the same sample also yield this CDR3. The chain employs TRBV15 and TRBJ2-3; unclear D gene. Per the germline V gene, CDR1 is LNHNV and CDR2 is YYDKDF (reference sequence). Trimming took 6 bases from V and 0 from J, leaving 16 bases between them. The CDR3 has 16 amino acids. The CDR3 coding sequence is TGTGCCACCAGTACTTTCGTTACCCTAAGCACAGATACGCAGTATTTT. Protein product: CATSTFVTLSTDTQYF.

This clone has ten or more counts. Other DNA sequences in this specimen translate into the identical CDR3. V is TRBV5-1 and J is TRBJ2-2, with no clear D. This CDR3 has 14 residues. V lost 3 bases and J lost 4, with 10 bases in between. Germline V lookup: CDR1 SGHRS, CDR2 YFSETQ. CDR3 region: CASSSVYFTGELFF. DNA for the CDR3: TGCGCCAGCAGCTCCGTCTACTTCACCGGGGAGCTGTTTTTT.

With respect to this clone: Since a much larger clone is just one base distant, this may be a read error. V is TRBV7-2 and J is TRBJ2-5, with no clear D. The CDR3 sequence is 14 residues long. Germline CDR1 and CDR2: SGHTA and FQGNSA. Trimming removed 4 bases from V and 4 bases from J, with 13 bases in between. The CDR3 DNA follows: TGTGCCAGCAGCTCGAGGTCATGGGCAGAGACCCAGTACTTC. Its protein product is CASSSRSWAETQYF.

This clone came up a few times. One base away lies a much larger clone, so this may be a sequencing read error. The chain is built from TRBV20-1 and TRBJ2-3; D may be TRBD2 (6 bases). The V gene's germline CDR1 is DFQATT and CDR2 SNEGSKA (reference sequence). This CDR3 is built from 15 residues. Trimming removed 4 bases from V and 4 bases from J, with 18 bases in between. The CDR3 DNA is TGCAGTGCTAACCTCATTGGGTGGGGGGCAGATACGCAGTATTTT. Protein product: CSANLIGWGADTQYF.

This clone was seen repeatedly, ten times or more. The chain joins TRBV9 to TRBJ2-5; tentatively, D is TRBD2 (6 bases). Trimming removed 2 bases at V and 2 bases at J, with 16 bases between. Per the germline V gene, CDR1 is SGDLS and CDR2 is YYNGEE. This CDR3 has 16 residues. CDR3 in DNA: TGTGCCAGCAGCGTTGGGACTTTTGCTTCTCAAGAGACCCAGTACTTC. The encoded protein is CASSVGTFASQETQYF.

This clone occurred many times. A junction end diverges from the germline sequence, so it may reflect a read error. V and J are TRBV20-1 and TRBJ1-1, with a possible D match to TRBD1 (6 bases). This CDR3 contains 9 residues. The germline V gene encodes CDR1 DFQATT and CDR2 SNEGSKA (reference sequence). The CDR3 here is CSARVSGQF. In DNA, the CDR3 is TGCAGTGCTAGAGTCTCCGGACAGTTC.

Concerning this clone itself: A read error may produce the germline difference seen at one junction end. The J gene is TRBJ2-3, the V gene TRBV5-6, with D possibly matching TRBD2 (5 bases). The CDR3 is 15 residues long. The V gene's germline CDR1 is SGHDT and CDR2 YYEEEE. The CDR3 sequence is CSSSLVGTPGDTQYF. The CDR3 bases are TGTTCCAGCAGCTTGGTCGGCACCCCGGGGGATACGCAGTATTTT.

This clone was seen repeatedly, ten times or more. Written as DNA, the CDR3 is TGTGCCAGCAGTTACGATGACACGAACACTGAAGCTTTCTTT. It is translated as CASSYDDTNTEAFF. The chain recombines TRBV6-2 or TRBV6-3 with TRBJ1-1; D is unclear. Trimming stripped 2 bases from V and 1 base from J, with 8 bases between. The V gene's germline CDR1 is MNHEY and CDR2 SVGEGT. The CDR3 has 14 amino acids.

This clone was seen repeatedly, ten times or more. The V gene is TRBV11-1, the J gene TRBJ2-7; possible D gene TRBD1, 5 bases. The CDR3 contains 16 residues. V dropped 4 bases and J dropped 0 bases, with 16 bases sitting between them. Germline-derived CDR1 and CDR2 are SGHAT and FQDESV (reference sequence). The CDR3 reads CASSSTARESSYEQYF. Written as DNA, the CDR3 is TGTGCCAGCAGCTCGACAGCGAGAGAAAGCTCCTACGAGCAGTACTTC. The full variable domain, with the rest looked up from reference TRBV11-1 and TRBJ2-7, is EAEVAQSPRYKITEKSQAVAFWCDPISGHATLYWYRQILGQGPELLVQFQDESVVDDSQLPKDRFSAERLKGVDSTLKIQPAELGDSAMYLCASSSTARESSYEQYFGPGTRLTVT.